The clone carrying this TCR beta chain is a singleton in its sample. How the authors handled the data: Amplification of reference gene primers was used by the study to estimate nucleated cell counts. The method was immunoSEQ multiplex PCR; TCRdb's version includes in-frame clones alone and lacks a portion of them. V and J calls and clone size come straight from that table; D and trimming were deduced from the DNA. The data contain about 190,000 clones, roughly nine tenths of them singletons. The sample belongs to a study of blood T cell repertoires in COVID-19. About the research overall: The study counted Cohort 3 donors as recovered given two negative PCRs, clearance, or symptom resolution.

In germline, CDR1 is WSHSY, CDR2 SAAADI. The V segment lost 7 bases and the J segment 5 bases; nucleotides outside the gene matches: 9. This CDR3 has 14 amino acids. Across under 25 US areas, participants ranged in age from roughly 18 to 95 years. The V gene is TRBV10-2, the J gene TRBJ2-7; 9 nucleotides match TRBD2. Specimen: PBMCs or T cells enriched from blood (not recorded which). The sequence was collected from a woman between 35 and 50 years old in a cohort exposed to, infected with or recovered from COVID-19 (not recorded which). The CDR3 sequence: CASTAASGINEQYF. In DNA form, the CDR3 reads TGCGCCAGCACGGCGGCTAGCGGGATCAACGAGCAGTACTTC.